A single sample gave rise to the 2 T cell receptor beta chains below, sequenced in a study of blood T cell repertoires in COVID-19. The assay was immunoSEQ multiplex PCR, and TCRdb's table has in-frame clones only and misses some. The table lists around 230,000 clones, 85% of them singletons, with roughly 5% in the top ten. The sequenced sample consisted of peripheral blood. These receptors were taken from a man aged 45-65 years with COVID-19, enrolled during active disease.

The chain employs TRBV5-6 and TRBJ1-2, with D uncertain. The CDR3 runs to 14 residues. Germline CDR1 SGHDT, CDR2 YYEEEE. Trimming cost V 0 bases and J 4 bases, with 10 bases left between them. The CDR3: CASSLGGVSYGYTF. CDR3 coding DNA: TGTGCCAGCAGCTTGGGTGGAGTCAGCTATGGCTACACCTTC.

The rearrangement joins TRBV6-5 to TRBJ2-7; maybe TRBD1 (6 bases). The V end lost 6 bases, the J end lost 3 bases, and 12 bases lay between the germline ends. The germline V gene has CDR1 MNHEY and CDR2 SVGAGI. CDR3 length equals 13 residues. CDR3 residues: CASSLKGGYEQYF. Here the CDR3 DNA reads TGTGCCAGCAGCCTAAAAGGGGGCTACGAGCAGTACTTC.